This entry describes one T cell receptor (beta chain). The antigen is not known. All CD4+ cells other than CD45RA+CCR7+CD95- naive cells were sorted as memory, over 95% pure. Positive selection with CD4 and CD14 microbeads isolated CD4+ T cells and monocytes. These data come from a study of human CD4 T cells and Enterobacteriaceae. Study-wide points: Ex vivo clonotype reactivity was inferred only by sequence matching.

Germline V CDR1 and CDR2: MNHNS, SASEGT. The CDR3 consists of 11 residues. With 7 bases removed from V and 8 bases from J, the gap between germline ends came to 6 bases. Detection sensitivity for ex vivo total memory CD4+ was one cell in 200,000. Assay: immunoSEQ multiplex PCR; the TCRdb copy retains only in-frame clones and omits some. The sample contains about 25,000 clones, roughly 80% of which appear only once. This chain links TRBV6-1 with TRBJ1-6; no firm D call. This TCR was recovered from a human donor in good health. Sequenced: memory CD4+ T cells from blood. CDR3: CASKEDSPLHF. Written as DNA, the CDR3 is TGTGCCAGCAAAGAGGATTCACCCCTCCACTTT.